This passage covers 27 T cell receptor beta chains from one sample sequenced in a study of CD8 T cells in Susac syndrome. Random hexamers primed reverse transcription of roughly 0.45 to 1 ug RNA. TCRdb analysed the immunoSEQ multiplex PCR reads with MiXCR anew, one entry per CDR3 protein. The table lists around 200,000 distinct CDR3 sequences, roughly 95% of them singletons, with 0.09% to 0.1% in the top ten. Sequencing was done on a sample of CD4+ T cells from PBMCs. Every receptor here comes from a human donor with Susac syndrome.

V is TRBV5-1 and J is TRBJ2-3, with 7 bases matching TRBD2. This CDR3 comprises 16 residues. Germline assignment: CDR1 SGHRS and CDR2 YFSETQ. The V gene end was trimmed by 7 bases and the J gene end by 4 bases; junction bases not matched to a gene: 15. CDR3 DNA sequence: TGCGCCAGCCGCCAGAGCGGGGTAGGAGCTCCAGATACGCAGTATTTT. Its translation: CASRQSGVGAPDTQYF.

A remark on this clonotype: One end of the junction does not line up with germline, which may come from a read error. DNA of the CDR3: TGTGCTAGCAGCTTTGGGACCGGCTTCACAGATACGCAGTATTTT. It yields the protein CASSFGTGFTDTQYF. The V gene is TRBV7-7, the J gene TRBJ2-3; D tentatively fits TRBD1 or TRBD2 (5 bases each). This CDR3 has 15 amino acids. CDR1 is SSHAT, CDR2 FNYEAQ, per germline (reference sequence).

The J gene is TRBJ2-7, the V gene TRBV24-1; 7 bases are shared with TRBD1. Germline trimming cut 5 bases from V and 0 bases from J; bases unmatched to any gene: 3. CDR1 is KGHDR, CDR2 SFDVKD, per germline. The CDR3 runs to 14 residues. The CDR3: CATSGWDSSYEQYF. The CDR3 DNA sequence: TGTGCCACCAGTGGTTGGGACAGCTCCTACGAGCAGTACTTC.

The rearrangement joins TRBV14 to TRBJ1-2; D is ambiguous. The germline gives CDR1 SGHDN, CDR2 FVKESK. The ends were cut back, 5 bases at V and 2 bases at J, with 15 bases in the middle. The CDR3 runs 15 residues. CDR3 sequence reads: CASSSMSGLNYGYTF. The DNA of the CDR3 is TGTGCCAGCAGCTCCATGTCTGGGCTAAACTATGGCTACACCTTC.

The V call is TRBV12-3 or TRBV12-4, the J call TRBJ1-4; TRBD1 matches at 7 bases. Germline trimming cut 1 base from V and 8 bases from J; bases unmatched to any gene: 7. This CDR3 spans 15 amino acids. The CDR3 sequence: CASSLGDRDVEKLFF. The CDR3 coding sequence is TGTGCCAGCAGTTTAGGAGACAGGGATGTCGAAAAACTGTTTTTT.

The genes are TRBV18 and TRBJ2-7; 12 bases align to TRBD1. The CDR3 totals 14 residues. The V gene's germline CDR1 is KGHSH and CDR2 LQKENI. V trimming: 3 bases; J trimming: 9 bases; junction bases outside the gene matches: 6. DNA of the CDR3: TGTGCCAGCTCACCTGGGACAGGGGGCGAGGGGCAGTACTTC. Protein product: CASSPGTGGEGQYF.

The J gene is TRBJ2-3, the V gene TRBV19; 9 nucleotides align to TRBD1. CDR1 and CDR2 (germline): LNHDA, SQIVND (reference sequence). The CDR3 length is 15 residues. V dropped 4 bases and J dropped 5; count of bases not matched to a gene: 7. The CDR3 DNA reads TGTGCCAGTAGTAGCACAGGGGGCGCCGTAGATACGCAGTATTTT. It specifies CASSSTGGAVDTQYF.

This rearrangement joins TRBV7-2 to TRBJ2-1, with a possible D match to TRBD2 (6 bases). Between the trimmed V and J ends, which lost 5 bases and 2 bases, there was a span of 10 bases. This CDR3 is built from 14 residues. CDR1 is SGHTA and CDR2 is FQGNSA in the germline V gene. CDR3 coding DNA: TGTGCCAGCAGCGCGGGACTTCCCTACAATGAGCAGTTCTTC. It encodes CASSAGLPYNEQFF.

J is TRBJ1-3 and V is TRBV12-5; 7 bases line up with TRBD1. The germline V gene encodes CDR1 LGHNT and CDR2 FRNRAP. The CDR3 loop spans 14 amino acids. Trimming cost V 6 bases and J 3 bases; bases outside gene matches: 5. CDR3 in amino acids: CASGPGQHGNTIYF. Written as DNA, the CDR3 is TGTGCTAGTGGACCGGGACAGCATGGAAACACCATATATTTT.

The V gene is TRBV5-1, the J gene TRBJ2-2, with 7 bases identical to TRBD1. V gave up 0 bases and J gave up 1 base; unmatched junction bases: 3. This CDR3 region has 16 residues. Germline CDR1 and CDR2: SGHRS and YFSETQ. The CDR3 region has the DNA TGCGCCAGCAGCTTGGAGGGGGCCGTGAACACCGGGGAGCTGTTTTTT. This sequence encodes CASSLEGAVNTGELFF. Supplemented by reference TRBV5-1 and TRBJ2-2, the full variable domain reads KAGVTQTPRYLIKTRGQQVTLSCSPISGHRSVSWYQQTPGQGLQFLFEYFSETQRNKGNFPGRFSGRQFSNSRSEMNVSTLELGDSALYLCASSLEGAVNTGELFFGEGSRLTVL.

The CDR3 loop is CASRALGDTQYF. CDR3 coding DNA: TGTGCCAGCAGGGCTCTCGGAGATACGCAGTATTTT. V and J are TRBV27 and TRBJ2-3; no definite D call. The CDR3 is 12 amino acids. Trimming removed 6 bases at V and 5 bases at J, with 9 bases between. Germline assignment: CDR1 MNHEY and CDR2 SMNVEV (reference sequence).

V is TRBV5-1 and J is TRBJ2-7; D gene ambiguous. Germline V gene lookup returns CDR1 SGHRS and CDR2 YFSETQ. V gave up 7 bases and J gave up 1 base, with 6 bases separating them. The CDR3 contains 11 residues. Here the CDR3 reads CASLSSYEQYF. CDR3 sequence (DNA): TGCGCCAGCCTATCTTCCTACGAGCAGTACTTC.

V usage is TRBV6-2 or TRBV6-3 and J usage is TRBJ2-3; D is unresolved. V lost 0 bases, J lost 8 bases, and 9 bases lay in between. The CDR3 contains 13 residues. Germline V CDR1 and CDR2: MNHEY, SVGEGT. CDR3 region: CASSYSDGSTQYF. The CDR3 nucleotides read TGTGCCAGCAGTTACTCGGACGGTAGTACGCAGTATTTT.

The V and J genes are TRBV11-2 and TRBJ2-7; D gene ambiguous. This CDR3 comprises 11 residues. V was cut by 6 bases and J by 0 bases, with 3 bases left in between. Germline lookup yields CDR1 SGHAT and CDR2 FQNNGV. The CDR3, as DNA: TGTGCCAGCAGATCCTCCTACGAGCAGTACTTC. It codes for CASRSSYEQYF.

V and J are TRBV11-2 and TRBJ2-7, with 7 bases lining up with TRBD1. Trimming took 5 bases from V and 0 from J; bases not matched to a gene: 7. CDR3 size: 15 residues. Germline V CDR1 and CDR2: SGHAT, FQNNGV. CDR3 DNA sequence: TGTGCCAGCAGCCCAACCGGGACAGCCTCCTACGAGCAGTACTTC. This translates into CASSPTGTASYEQYF.

The CDR3 region is CASSVRSSTDTQYF. The CDR3 DNA reads as TGTGCCAGCAGTGTAAGGAGTAGCACAGATACGCAGTATTTT. The J gene is TRBJ2-3, the V gene TRBV2, with D unclear. The V gene lost 4 bases and the J gene lost 0 bases, with 8 bases spanning the gap. The V gene's germline CDR1 is SNHLY and CDR2 FYNNEI. The CDR3 is 14 amino acids.

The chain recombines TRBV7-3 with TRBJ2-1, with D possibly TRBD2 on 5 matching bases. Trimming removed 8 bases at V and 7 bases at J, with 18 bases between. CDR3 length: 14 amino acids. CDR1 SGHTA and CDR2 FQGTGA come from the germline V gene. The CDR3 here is CASRLGGSGNEQFF. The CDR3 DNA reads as TGTGCCAGCCGTTTAGGCGGATCGGGGAATGAGCAGTTCTTC.

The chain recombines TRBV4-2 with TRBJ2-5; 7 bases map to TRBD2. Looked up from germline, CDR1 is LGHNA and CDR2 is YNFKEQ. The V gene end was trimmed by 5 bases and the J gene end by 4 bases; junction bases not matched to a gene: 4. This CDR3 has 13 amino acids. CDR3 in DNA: TGTGCCAGCAGCACCGGACTAGGAGAGACCCAGTACTTC. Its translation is CASSTGLGETQYF.

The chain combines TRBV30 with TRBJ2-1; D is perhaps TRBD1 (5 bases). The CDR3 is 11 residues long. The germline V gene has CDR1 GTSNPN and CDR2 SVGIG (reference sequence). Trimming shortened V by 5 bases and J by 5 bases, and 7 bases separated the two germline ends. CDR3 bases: TGTGCCTGGGACAGAAACAATGAGCAGTTCTTC. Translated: CAWDRNNEQFF.

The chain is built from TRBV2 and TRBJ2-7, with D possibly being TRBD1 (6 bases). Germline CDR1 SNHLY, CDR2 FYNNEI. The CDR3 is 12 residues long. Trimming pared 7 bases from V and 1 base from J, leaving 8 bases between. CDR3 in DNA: TGTGCCAGCAACAGGGAGTCCTACGAGCAGTACTTC. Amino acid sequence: CASNRESYEQYF.

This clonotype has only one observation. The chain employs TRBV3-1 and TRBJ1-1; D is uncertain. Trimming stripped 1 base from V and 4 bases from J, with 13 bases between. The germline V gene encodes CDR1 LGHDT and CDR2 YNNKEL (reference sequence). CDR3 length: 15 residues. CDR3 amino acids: CASSQAIRRGTEAFF. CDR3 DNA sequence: TGTGCCAGCAGCCAAGCGATTCGGCGGGGCACTGAAGCTTTCTTT.

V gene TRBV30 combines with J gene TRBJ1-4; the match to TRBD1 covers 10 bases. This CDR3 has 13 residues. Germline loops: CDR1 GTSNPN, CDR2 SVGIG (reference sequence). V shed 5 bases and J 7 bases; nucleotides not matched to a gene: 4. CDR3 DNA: TGTGCCTGGCGAGACAGGGGGCGTGAAAAACTGTTTTTT. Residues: CAWRDRGREKLFF.

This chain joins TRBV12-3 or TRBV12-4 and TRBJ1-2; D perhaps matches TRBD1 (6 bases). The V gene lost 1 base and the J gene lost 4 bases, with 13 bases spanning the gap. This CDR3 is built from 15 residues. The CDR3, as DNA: TGTGCCAGCAGTTTAGGAGGGACACCCGTCTATGGCTACACCTTC. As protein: CASSLGGTPVYGYTF.

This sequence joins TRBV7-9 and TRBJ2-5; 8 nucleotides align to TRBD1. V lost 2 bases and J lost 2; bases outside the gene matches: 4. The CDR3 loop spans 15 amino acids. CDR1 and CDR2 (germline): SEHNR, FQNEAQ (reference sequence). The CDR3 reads CASSLWDRPQETQYF. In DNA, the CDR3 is TGTGCCAGCAGCTTATGGGACAGGCCTCAAGAGACCCAGTACTTC.

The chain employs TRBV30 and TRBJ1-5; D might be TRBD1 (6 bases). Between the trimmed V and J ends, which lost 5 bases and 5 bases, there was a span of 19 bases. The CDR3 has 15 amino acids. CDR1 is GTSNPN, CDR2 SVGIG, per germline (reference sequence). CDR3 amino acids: CAWQVGDIGHQPQHF. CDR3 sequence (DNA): TGTGCCTGGCAGGTTGGGGACATCGGACATCAGCCCCAGCATTTT.

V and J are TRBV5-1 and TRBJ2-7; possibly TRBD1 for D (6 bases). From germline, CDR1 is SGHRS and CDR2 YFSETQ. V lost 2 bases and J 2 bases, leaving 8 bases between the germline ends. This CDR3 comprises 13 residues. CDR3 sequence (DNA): TGCGCCAGCAGCTTCTCAGGGGCCTACGAGCAGTACTTC. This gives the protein CASSFSGAYEQYF.

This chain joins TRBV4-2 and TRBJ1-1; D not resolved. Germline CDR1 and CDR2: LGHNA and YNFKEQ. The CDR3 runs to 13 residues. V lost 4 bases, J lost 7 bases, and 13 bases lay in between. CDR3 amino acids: CASSRDFRSEAFF. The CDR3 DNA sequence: TGTGCCAGCAGCCGTGACTTTAGGAGTGAAGCTTTCTTT.